These 24 T cell receptor beta chains originate from one sample sequenced in a study of blood T cell repertoires in COVID-19. The data were produced by immunoSEQ multiplex PCR, yet TCRdb's version contains in-frame clones alone and is incomplete. The table has 310,000 or so clones, approximately 90% seen once. What was sequenced was peripheral blood. All receptors come from a woman aged 30 to 39 with COVID-19, enrolled during active disease.

The rearrangement links TRBV9 to TRBJ1-4; 10 positions agree with TRBD1. The trim removed 0 bases at V and 8 bases at J, leaving 7 bases unmatched. The CDR3 totals 16 residues. Germline V gene sequence: CDR1 SGDLS, CDR2 YYNGEE. The CDR3 DNA is TGTGCCAGCAGCGTAGTTGAGGGGACAGGGGTCGAAAAACTGTTTTTT. Its translation: CASSVVEGTGVEKLFF.

This sequence joins TRBV3-1 (or the pseudogene TRBV3-2) and TRBJ2-7; 8 bases agree with TRBD1. Germline CDR1 is LGHDT and CDR2 is YNNKEL (reference sequence). The CDR3 is 14 residues long. Unmatched junction bases numbered 6, after V lost 4 bases and J lost 4 bases. The chain's CDR3 is CASSPLDRGYEQYF. For the CDR3, the DNA is TGTGCCAGCAGCCCCTTAGACAGGGGATACGAGCAGTACTTC.

The chain's CDR3 is CASSDWLGSQPQHF. The CDR3 nucleotides read TGTGCCAGCAGTGATTGGCTAGGCAGTCAGCCCCAGCATTTT. The chain links TRBV2 to TRBJ1-5; D is unclear. The germline gives CDR1 SNHLY, CDR2 FYNNEI. Trimming stripped 3 bases from V and 6 bases from J, with 12 bases between. This CDR3 has 14 residues.

The CDR3 nucleotides are TGTGCCAGCAGTTACTCGTCGGGTTCACCCCTCCACTTT. Protein product: CASSYSSGSPLHF. The rearrangement joins TRBV6-5 to TRBJ1-6; no reliable D call. CDR3 length equals 13 residues. From germline, CDR1 is MNHEY and CDR2 SVGAGI. Trimming removed 0 bases at V and 9 bases at J, with 6 bases between.

V usage is TRBV9 and J usage is TRBJ2-7, with D perhaps TRBD2 (5 bases). Trimming removed 0 bases from V and 1 base from J, with 8 bases in between. Germline V gene lookup returns CDR1 SGDLS and CDR2 YYNGEE. The CDR3 has 14 amino acids. CDR3 amino acids: CASSVDERSYEQYF. CDR3 DNA sequence: TGTGCCAGCAGCGTAGATGAGCGGTCCTACGAGCAGTACTTC.

The V call is TRBV6-5, the J call TRBJ2-1; the D gene is possibly TRBD2 (6 bases). V was trimmed by 10 bases and J by 8 bases, leaving 15 bases between them. CDR3 size: 12 residues. CDR1 and CDR2 (germline): MNHEY, SVGAGI. CDR3 residues: CATTGTLDEQFF. The CDR3 coding sequence is TGTGCCACTACCGGGACTTTGGATGAGCAGTTCTTC.

V gene TRBV9 combines with J gene TRBJ1-1, with D possibly being TRBD1 (5 bases). The V end lost 3 bases, the J end lost 3 bases, and 9 bases lay between the germline ends. The length of the CDR3 is 13 residues. Germline CDR1 reads SGDLS; CDR2 reads YYNGEE. CDR3 region: CASSAGQHTEAFF. CDR3 in DNA: TGTGCCAGCAGCGCAGGGCAGCACACTGAAGCTTTCTTT.

The rearrangement uses TRBV5-1 and TRBJ1-2; tentatively, D is TRBD1 (6 bases). Germline V CDR1 and CDR2: SGHRS, YFSETQ. V shed 4 bases and J shed 0 bases, with 10 bases lying between them. The CDR3 is made up of 14 amino acids. In DNA form, the CDR3 reads TGCGCCAGCAGCCCCGACAGGACTAACTATGGCTACACCTTC. Its translation is CASSPDRTNYGYTF.

This sequence joins TRBV30 and TRBJ2-2, with D possibly matching TRBD1 (5 bases). Germline V gene sequence: CDR1 GTSNPN, CDR2 SVGIG (reference sequence). This CDR3 is 14 amino acids long. V lost 5 bases to trimming and J lost 4 bases, with 14 bases between them. The CDR3 region is CAWGPGIGTGELFF. CDR3 in DNA: TGTGCCTGGGGACCAGGGATAGGCACCGGGGAGCTGTTTTTT.

The chain has TRBV6-1 and TRBJ1-5, with D unclear. V was clipped by 0 bases and J by 4 bases, with 7 bases between them. From germline, CDR1 is MNHNS and CDR2 SASEGT. CDR3 length: 14 amino acids. Here the CDR3 DNA reads TGTGCCAGCAGTGAAGCGAGTCGTAATCAGCCCCAGCATTTT. This codes for CASSEASRNQPQHF.

The gene calls are TRBV11-2 and TRBJ1-1; 7 bases fit TRBD1. Germline V gene data show CDR1 as SGHAT and CDR2 as FQNNGV. This CDR3 is 13 amino acids long. With V trimmed by 1 base and J by 4 bases, 0 bases remained unmatched. CDR3: CASSLGDSTEAFF. The CDR3 region has the DNA TGTGCCAGCAGCTTAGGGGACAGCACTGAAGCTTTCTTT.

The chain has TRBV13 and TRBJ1-3, with a weak D call TRBD1 (5 bases). The V gene lost 5 bases and the J gene lost 2 bases, with 10 bases spanning the gap. Germline V CDR1 and CDR2: PRHDT, FYEKMQ (reference sequence). CDR3 length: 14 residues. The CDR3 loop reads CASSRGGTGNTIYF. The CDR3 DNA is TGTGCCAGCAGCCGCGGGGGAACTGGAAACACCATATATTTT.

The chain has TRBV27 and TRBJ1-3, with 8 bases that match TRBD1. The V gene's germline CDR1 is MNHEY and CDR2 SMNVEV (reference sequence). This CDR3 region has 15 residues. Trimming cost V 6 bases and J 4 bases; bases outside gene matches: 8. CDR3 protein: CASRGDRGVGNTIYF. For the CDR3, the DNA is TGTGCCAGCAGGGGTGACAGGGGTGTCGGAAACACCATATATTTT.

The chain is built from TRBV29-1 and TRBJ2-3; D might be TRBD1 (6 bases). The CDR3 is 12 residues long. Trimming took off 7 bases at V and 3 bases at J, with 11 bases between the two ends. Germline CDR1 is SQVTM and CDR2 is ANQGSEA. CDR3 nucleotides: TGCAGCGCGCAACAGGGAACAGATACGCAGTATTTT. Its translation is CSAQQGTDTQYF.

The chain is built from TRBV21-1 and TRBJ2-5; no check of the table's D call, TRBD1, against the DNA was made. TRBV21-1 is a listed pseudogene. The CDR3 is 16 amino acids. The CDR3 here is CASSKPKTGLWETQYF. The CDR3 nucleotides read TGTGCCAGCAGCAAGCCTAAGACAGGGCTATGGGAGACCCAGTACTTC.

The gene calls are TRBV28 and TRBJ1-3; 7 nucleotides line up with TRBD1. The CDR3 contains 17 residues. The germline CDR1 and CDR2 sequences are MDHEN and SYDVKM. V shed 4 bases and J 4 bases; nucleotides not matched to a gene: 13. The chain's CDR3 is CASSSGGNRGGGNTIYF. DNA for the CDR3: TGTGCCAGCAGTTCGGGGGGGAACAGGGGAGGAGGAAACACCATATATTTT.

This chain uses TRBV10-2 with TRBJ2-7; D unresolved. The ends were cut back, 3 bases at V and 3 bases at J, with 6 bases in the middle. Per germline, CDR1 WSHSY and CDR2 SAAADI. The CDR3 loop spans 12 amino acids. CDR3 loop: CASSDEVYEQYF. CDR3 in DNA: TGCGCCAGCAGTGACGAGGTCTACGAGCAGTACTTC.

The V gene is TRBV6-5, the J gene TRBJ1-5; perhaps TRBD1 as D (5 bases). Trimming took 5 bases from V and 3 from J, leaving 11 bases between them. Germline V lookup: CDR1 MNHEY, CDR2 SVGAGI. The CDR3 contains 14 residues. DNA of the CDR3: TGTGCCAGCAGTCCCACCAGGGTCAATCAGCCCCAGCATTTT. Translation: CASSPTRVNQPQHF.

The chain is built from TRBV7-8 and TRBJ1-4; TRBD1 matches at 7 bases. J gave up 7 bases and V 3 bases, and 8 bases lay outside the gene matches. CDR3 length: 15 residues. Germline CDR1 SGHVS, CDR2 FQNEAQ. CDR3 region: CASSFLAGGGEKLFF. CDR3 DNA sequence: TGTGCCAGCAGCTTCTTGGCAGGGGGAGGTGAAAAACTGTTTTTT.

CDR3 region: CASSSYGYSGNTIYF. CDR3 DNA: TGCGCCAGCAGCTCCTACGGTTACTCTGGAAACACCATATATTTT. The chain combines TRBV5-1 with TRBJ1-3; D remains ambiguous. Trimming left V 3 bases short and J 0 bases short, with 10 bases between. The CDR3 has 15 amino acids. CDR1 is SGHRS and CDR2 is YFSETQ in the germline V gene.

The chain recombines TRBV14 with TRBJ2-1, with 13 bases fitting TRBD2. The CDR3 runs to 16 residues. Germline V gene sequence: CDR1 SGHDN, CDR2 FVKESK. Trimming cost V 0 bases and J 8 bases; bases outside gene matches: 4. CDR3 loop: CASSQETSGRWHEQFF. DNA of the CDR3: TGTGCCAGCAGCCAAGAGACTAGCGGGAGGTGGCATGAGCAGTTCTTC.

The V and J genes are TRBV7-9 and TRBJ1-1, with TRBD1 matching 9 bases. The V gene's germline CDR1 is SEHNR and CDR2 FQNEAQ (reference sequence). CDR3 length: 14 residues. The V gene end was trimmed by 6 bases and the J gene end by 7 bases; junction bases not matched to a gene: 9. The CDR3 reads CASSSYRGQDEAFF. In DNA form, the CDR3 reads TGTGCCAGCAGTTCCTACAGGGGGCAGGATGAAGCTTTCTTT. The full variable domain, with the rest looked up from reference TRBV7-9 and TRBJ1-1, is DTGVSQNPRHKITKRGQNVTFRCDPISEHNRLYWYRQTLGQGPEFLTYFQNEAQLEKSRLLSDRFSAERPKGSFSTLEIQRTEQGDSAMYLCASSSYRGQDEAFFGQGTRLTVV.

A note on this clone: Other nucleotide sequences in the sample specify the same CDR3. The chain carries TRBV11-3 and TRBJ2-5, with TRBD2 identical over 10 bases. Germline lookup yields CDR1 SGHNT and CDR2 YENEEA. The J segment lost 2 bases and the V segment lost 5 bases, leaving 5 bases of the junction unmatched. This CDR3 is built from 15 residues. This CDR3 reads CASSPGTSEQETQYF. The CDR3, as DNA: TGTGCCAGCAGCCCCGGGACTAGCGAGCAAGAGACCCAGTACTTC.

The rearrangement joins TRBV6-5 to TRBJ1-5; a possible D gene is TRBD1 (5 bases). This CDR3 is 14 amino acids long. V lost 6 bases and J lost 3, with 12 bases in between. CDR1 and CDR2 from the germline V gene are MNHEY and SVGAGI. CDR3 DNA sequence: TGTGCCAGCAGCAAGGACGGACACAATCAGCCCCAGCATTTT. Protein: CASSKDGHNQPQHF.